The clone carrying this T cell receptor (beta chain) was seen only a few times. Its antigen is still unknown. This entry comes from a study of post-analysis software for immune sequencing data. Study-level points and caveats: Controls had lower frequencies than patients of five or six TRBV segments, which included TRBV5-6, TRBV5-1 and TRBV20-1. Same-batch preparations were strongly co-clustered by F measure. A significant reduction in normalized Chao1 diversity was observed in multiple sclerosis patients versus controls.

The CDR3 contains 14 residues. With 4 bases removed from V and 6 bases from J, the gap between germline ends came to 13 bases. The germline gives CDR1 SGHRS, CDR2 YFSETQ. Sequencing libraries made from TCR beta cDNA carried unique molecular identifiers. There were roughly 0.95 to 10 million T cells, and around 460,000 cDNA molecules came from them. TCRdb reprocessed the PCR reads via MiXCR and lists one record per CDR3 protein. This sample has approximately 350,000 distinct CDR3 sequences, with less than 40% found just once. The chain links TRBV5-1 to TRBJ1-4; a weak D match, TRBD1 (6 bases). The sample comprised blood. The TCR comes from a girl aged 10 to 17 with multiple sclerosis. The CDR3 nucleotides read TGCGCCAGCAGCGCGGCCGGGGGCTATGAAAAACTGTTTTTT. It specifies CASSAAGGYEKLFF.